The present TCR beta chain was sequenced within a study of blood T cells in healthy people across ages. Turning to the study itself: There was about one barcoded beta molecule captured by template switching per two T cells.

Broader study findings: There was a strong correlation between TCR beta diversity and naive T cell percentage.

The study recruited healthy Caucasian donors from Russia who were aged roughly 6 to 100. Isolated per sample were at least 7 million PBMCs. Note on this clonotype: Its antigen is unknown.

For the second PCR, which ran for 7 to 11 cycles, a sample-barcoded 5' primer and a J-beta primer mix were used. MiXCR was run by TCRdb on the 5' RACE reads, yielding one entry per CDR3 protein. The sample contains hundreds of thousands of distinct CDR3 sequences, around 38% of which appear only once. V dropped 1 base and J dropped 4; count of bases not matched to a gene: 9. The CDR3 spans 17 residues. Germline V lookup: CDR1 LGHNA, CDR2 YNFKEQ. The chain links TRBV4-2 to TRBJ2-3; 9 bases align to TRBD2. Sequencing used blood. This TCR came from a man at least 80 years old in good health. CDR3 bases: TGTGCCAGCAGCCAAGGTTCGGGCGGGGGGGCGCCAGATACGCAGTATTTT. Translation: CASSQGSGGGAPDTQYF.